This T cell receptor beta chain derives from a study of Ad26.COV2.S vaccination and SARS-CoV-2 variants. Notes on the study in general: Similar non-spike TCR breadth was observed in recipients of vaccine and of placebo. There was reportedly substantial breadth in spike-specific CD8+ and CD4+ T cell responses after vaccination.

Trimming took off 0 bases at V and 1 base at J, with 10 bases between the two ends. This CDR3 contains 15 residues. Germline V gives CDR1 LGHNA, CDR2 YNFKEQ. The treatment here: roughly 20 received Ad26.COV2.S at low or high dose, single or two shots; several received placebo; per-sample allocation not given. Specimen acquisition occurred on day 63 following the initial vaccine or placebo injection. An Ad26 vector expressing Wuhan-strain SARS-CoV-2 spike constituted the vaccine. Data came from immunoSEQ multiplex PCR; TCRdb stores just in-frame clones and leaves some out. The data show around 450,000 clones, around 89% seen once. Notes on this clone: No antigen is known for it.

The sequence derives from a person aged 18-60 years who received the Ad26.COV2.S COVID-19 vaccine or a placebo. The chain couples TRBV4-2 to TRBJ2-7; D may be TRBD2 (6 bases). Sample: peripheral blood, taken in a trial of Ad26.COV2.S vaccine versus placebo. DNA for the CDR3: TGTGCCAGCAGCCAAGAGGGGACTGGATCCTACGAGCAGTACTTC. Its protein is CASSQEGTGSYEQYF.